What follows is one T cell receptor beta chain and its context. Germline V gene lookup returns CDR1 SGHTA and CDR2 FQGTGA. V lost 2 bases, J lost 6 bases, and 4 bases stayed unmatched. The CDR3 is made up of 14 amino acids. As originally analysed: The assay estimated nucleated cells by amplifying reference gene primers. The protocol was immunoSEQ multiplex PCR, while the TCRdb copy is restricted to in-frame clones and leaves out a portion. V and J calls and clone size are given by that table; D and trimming were obtained from the DNA. The sample shows around 100,000 clones, around 83% of them seen only once. The record originates from a study of blood T cell repertoires in COVID-19. The wider study: The United States, Italy and Spain were the sources of the acute and convalescent COVID-19 samples. T cells, B-cell-depleted T cells, or PBMCs supplied cDNA or gDNA.

The specimen sequenced was peripheral blood. This receptor was taken from a human donor in a cohort sampled during active COVID-19. The rearrangement links TRBV7-3 to TRBJ2-7; 10 bases are shared with TRBD1. DNA of the CDR3: TGTGCCAGCAGCTTAGGGACAGGGGCACGCGAGCAGTACTTC. Protein sequence: CASSLGTGAREQYF.